This T cell receptor beta chain was captured by sequencing in a study of regulatory T cells in long-lasting Graves disease. The CDR3 contains 14 residues. The ends were cut back, 3 bases at V and 2 bases at J, with 9 bases in the middle. In germline, CDR1 is SEHNR, CDR2 FQNEAQ (reference sequence). Combining iRepertoire HTBI primers with Arm-PCR of CDR3 regions, the authors built TCR beta libraries. TCRdb redid the calling of the multiplex PCR reads with MiXCR, one entry per CDR3 protein. The sample holds roughly 500,000 distinct CDR3 sequences, approximately 12% seen once. This clonotype was seen many times. The time point: newly diagnosed GD, antithyroid drugs for less than 3 months. Scientists built the TCR library using RNA that was extracted from PBMCs. This same sample was also part of a study on T cells in Graves' hyperthyroidism and ophthalmopathy.

The sequences come from peripheral blood mononuclear cells (PBMCs), collected at new diagnosis, from a patient treated with antithyroid drugs. The receptor was isolated from a man aged 30-40 years with Graves disease. This sequence joins TRBV7-9 and TRBJ2-3; D remains ambiguous. CDR3 DNA: TGTGCCAGCAGCTTCATCACCCCCACAGATACGCAGTATTTT. It yields the protein CASSFITPTDTQYF.